This TCR beta chain originates from a study of Graves' ophthalmopathy and Graves' hyperthyroidism. Points from the study as a whole: Predictions made by the model for ophthalmopathy progression reached approximately 71% sensitivity and almost 75% specificity.

Diagnosis relied on clinical symptoms, serum thyroxine, TRAb, thyroid ultrasound and orbital computed tomography. The PBMC fraction was derived from around 9.5 ml of fresh peripheral blood. In germline, CDR1 is SGHRS, CDR2 YFSETQ. The CDR3 has 18 amino acids, counting both end residues. This clonotype was counted at least ten times. Its matching antigen is unknown. The DNA is omitted, as the CDR3 cannot be located on it reliably, and the CDR3 follows TCRdb's listing. Amplified material comprised TCR beta CDR3 regions derived from RNA transcripts. The library came from an HTBI-primed first-round RT-PCR and a second-round multiplex PCR. One entry per CDR3 protein results from TCRdb running MiXCR on the multiplex PCR reads. The table includes about 620,000 distinct CDR3 sequences, approximately 21% detected once.

Input material: peripheral blood. This chain joins TRBV5-1 and TRBJ1-5; the DNA was not used to check the table's D call, TRBD1. The clonotype comes from a woman aged 18 to 35 with stable Graves' hyperthyroidism. Some clones in this sample may be carry-over from other donors' samples. CDR3 in amino acids: CASRDSKIAISPSILAHF.